A single sample gave rise to the 7 T cell receptor beta chains below, sequenced in a study of T cells in Graves' hyperthyroidism and ophthalmopathy. RNA transcripts were the template for amplifying TCR beta CDR3 regions. TCR CDR3 regions were first amplified by RT-PCR with HTBI primers. Via MiXCR, TCRdb re-called the multiplex PCR reads, giving one row per CDR3 protein. The profile shows about 420,000 distinct CDR3 sequences, less than 20% of them singletons. The sample taken for sequencing was blood. The source of these receptors is a woman younger than 30 with Graves' hyperthyroidism.

Many counts were recorded for this clonotype. V usage is TRBV10-2 and J usage is TRBJ1-1; D is ambiguous. Germline V CDR1 and CDR2: WSHSY, SAAADI. The CDR3 extends over 11 amino acids. V lost 3 bases to trimming and J lost 6 bases, with 5 bases between them. CDR3 loop: CASSDNAEAFF. Written as DNA, the CDR3 is TGCGCCAGCAGTGACAACGCTGAAGCTTTCTTT.

This clonotype showed up many times. The V gene is TRBV3-1, the J gene TRBJ1-1; possible D gene TRBD1, 6 bases. CDR1 and CDR2 from the germline V gene are LGHDT and YNNKEL (reference sequence). The CDR3 has 14 residues. V was shortened by 4 bases and J by 1 base, with 10 bases between the two germline ends. DNA for the CDR3: TGTGCCAGCAGCCCGCGGGACACGAACACTGAAGCTTTCTTT. Translated: CASSPRDTNTEAFF.

In its sample, this clonotype was seen many times. V gene TRBV6-1 combines with J gene TRBJ2-5, with 9 bases identical to TRBD2. CDR1 and CDR2 from the germline V gene are MNHNS and SASEGT. The CDR3 is made up of 16 amino acids. V lost 11 bases to trimming and J lost 2 bases; unmatched junction nucleotides: 15. CDR3 loop: CAGEGTSPLRQETQYF. CDR3 nucleotides: TGTGCCGGGGAAGGGACTAGCCCCCTTCGACAAGAGACCCAGTACTTC.

This clonotype was recorded at least ten times. V gene TRBV6-1 combines with J gene TRBJ1-2; D gene ambiguous. V was trimmed by 1 base and J by 3 bases, leaving 6 bases between them. The CDR3 sequence is 13 residues long. Germline CDR1 is MNHNS and CDR2 is SASEGT. Written as DNA, the CDR3 is TGTGCCAGCAGTGAAGTTGAGTACTATGGCTACACCTTC. Translating it yields CASSEVEYYGYTF.

This clonotype was recorded at least ten times. This chain connects TRBV20-1 to TRBJ1-3; tentative D call: TRBD1 (5 bases). The CDR3 loop spans 15 amino acids. Germline lookup yields CDR1 DFQATT and CDR2 SNEGSKA (reference sequence). V lost 3 bases to trimming and J lost 0 bases, with 12 bases between them. The chain's CDR3 is CSASPGEDSGNTIYF. The CDR3 DNA reads as TGCAGTGCTAGCCCGGGGGAGGACTCTGGAAACACCATATATTTT.

The rearrangement uses TRBV20-1 and TRBJ2-7; possible D gene TRBD1, 6 bases. Germline CDR1 reads DFQATT; CDR2 reads SNEGSKA (reference sequence). The ends were cut back, 6 bases at V and 4 bases at J, with 10 bases in the middle. The CDR3 runs 11 residues. CDR3 nucleotides: TGCAGTGCCTTCAGGGGTTACGAGCAGTACTTC. It yields the protein CSAFRGYEQYF.

This clonotype was counted at least ten times. The chain is built from TRBV20-1 and TRBJ2-1; 8 bases align to TRBD2. The CDR3 runs 15 residues. In germline, CDR1 is DFQATT, CDR2 SNEGSKA (reference sequence). J lost 7 bases, V lost 7 bases, and 15 bases had no gene match. Written as DNA, the CDR3 is TGCAGTGGTAAGAGGTCCGCGGGAGGCTCTAATGAGCAGTTCTTC. It specifies CSGKRSAGGSNEQFF.